The rows below give T cell receptor beta chains drawn from one sample of a study of CXCR3-negative and CXCR3-positive naive CD8 T cells. Each CDR3 protein gets one entry in TCRdb, which reprocessed the 5' RACE reads and gives no DNA. This specimen shows approximately 83,000 distinct CDR3 sequences; the ten leading clones hold around 1.7%. Input material: naive CXCR3- CD8+ T cells from blood. These TCRs come from a human donor in good health. Some clones in this sample may be carry-over from other donors' samples. CDR3s include the opening cysteine and the closing phenylalanine or tryptophan.

j_call v_call cdr3_aa
TRBJ2-5 TRBV29-1 CSVPGSETQYF
TRBJ2-1 TRBV10-2 CASRLPGLGKVYEQFF
TRBJ2-2 TRBV9 CASSVAYSDTGELFF
TRBJ2-1 TRBV28 CAAGVGSTYNEQFF
TRBJ2-4 TRBV12-3/TRBV12-4 CASRELAGAYKNIQYF
TRBJ1-6 TRBV12-3/TRBV12-4 CASSPVGPYNSPLHF
TRBJ2-7 TRBV29-1 CSARSGGGFTEQYF
TRBJ2-1 TRBV29-1 CSVSSLLEDEQFF
TRBJ1-5 TRBV28 CASTFSGQFSNQPQHF
TRBJ2-5 TRBV7-9 CASSPERFRETQYF
TRBJ2-7 TRBV5-1 CASSLGQGGYEQYF
TRBJ2-7 TRBV7-3 CASSSYGGGTYEQYF
TRBJ2-1 TRBV7-3 CASSAQGNEQFF
TRBJ2-3 TRBV27 CASRYQWGRGTDTQYF
TRBJ2-1 TRBV29-1 CSAGAGHYNEQFF
TRBJ2-3 TRBV6-1 CASSEGSGSGVQYF
TRBJ1-1 TRBV19 CASSLGWGKTEAFF
TRBJ2-7 TRBV7-9 CASSRGPAYEQYF
TRBJ2-1 TRBV27 CASSSRTRLEQFF
TRBJ2-3 TRBV5-1 CASSSTLTGRSDTQYF
TRBJ2-7 TRBV18 CASSAGGSSYEQYF
TRBJ2-3 TRBV5-1 CASSLDMYSTDTQYF
TRBJ2-5 TRBV29-1 CSVATLEPIQETQYF
TRBJ2-2 TRBV29-1 CSVSANTGELFF
TRBJ2-6 TRBV7-2 CASSSSVDFPFLWGANVLTF
TRBJ2-7 TRBV7-8 CASSVTYEQYF
TRBJ2-7 TRBV29-1 CSVDLAGRYEQYF
TRBJ2-1 TRBV11-2 CASSSYLAGDNEQFF